The rows below give T cell receptor beta chains drawn from one sample of a study of T cells after yellow fever vaccination. Using its own MiXCR run on the 5' RACE reads, TCRdb lists one record per CDR3 protein. The sample records tens of thousands of distinct CDR3 sequences, roughly 7.4% being singletons. Sequenced material: CD8+ T cells sorted from PBMCs, taken on the day of the yellow fever booster vaccination. The receptors were sampled from a man aged 25 to 40 who received the YFV17D yellow fever vaccine. Each CDR3 is given with its conserved first and last residue. A D gene is named only where the DNA matches it firmly. Clone size, where shown, is once, few, many, or a class for clones that have expanded.

clone_size | j_call | v_call | d_call | cdr3_aa | cdr3_nt
few | TRBJ2-3 | TRBV7-9 | TRBD1 | CASSKSPGTGSTDTQYF | TGTGCCAGCAGCAAAAGCCCGGGGACAGGGAGCACAGATACGCAGTATTTT
few | TRBJ2-3 | TRBV30 | . | CAWSVADSYTDTQYF | TGTGCCTGGAGTGTCGCAGACTCATACACAGATACGCAGTATTTT
. | TRBJ1-5 | TRBV2 | . | CASKAGNQPQHF | TGTGCCAGCAAGGCAGGAAATCAGCCCCAGCATTTT
. | TRBJ2-5 | TRBV2 | . | CASKYPRETQYF | TGTGCCAGCAAGTACCCCCGAGAGACCCAGTACTTC
. | TRBJ2-1 | TRBV11-2 | . | CASSLEGRGANEQFF | TGTGCCAGCAGCTTAGAAGGTCGCGGGGCTAATGAGCAGTTCTTC
many | TRBJ1-2 | TRBV28 | TRBD1 | CASSLTGTEPYYGYTF | TGTGCCAGCAGTCTCACCGGGACAGAGCCGTACTATGGCTACACCTTC
few | TRBJ2-1 | TRBV29-1 | . | CSVAPISYNEQFF | TGCAGCGTTGCCCCCATCTCCTACAATGAGCAGTTCTTC
many | TRBJ2-7 | TRBV7-8 | TRBD2 | CASSHGTSGAEQYF | TGTGCCAGCAGCCACGGGACTAGCGGGGCCGAGCAGTACTTC
. | TRBJ2-6 | TRBV19 | TRBD1 | CASSIVVDRVLDSGANVLTF | TGTGCCAGTAGTATAGTGGTTGACAGGGTATTGGACTCTGGGGCCAACGTCCTGACTTTC
. | TRBJ2-5 | TRBV28 | TRBD2 | CASTPLLLAGVGETQYF | TGTGCCAGCACCCCCCTACTACTAGCGGGAGTTGGAGAGACCCAGTACTTC
. | TRBJ2-7 | TRBV4-3 | . | CASSQDYQGIYEQYF | TGCGCCAGCAGCCAAGATTACCAGGGGATTTACGAGCAGTACTTC
. | TRBJ2-1 | TRBV24-1 | . | CATSDLQGNEQFF | TGTGCCACCAGTGATCTGCAGGGGAATGAGCAGTTCTTC
many | TRBJ1-5 | TRBV7-8 | . | CASSSTGYSNQPQHF | TGTGCCAGCAGCTCCACCGGTTATAGCAATCAGCCCCAGCATTTT
many | TRBJ2-5 | TRBV11-2 | . | CASSLFGGTPGEETQYF | TGTGCCAGCAGCTTATTCGGAGGGACCCCCGGGGAAGAGACCCAGTACTTC
. | TRBJ2-1 | TRBV7-2 | TRBD1 | CASSTLWGQGAFEQFF | TGTGCCAGCAGCACTCTCTGGGGACAGGGGGCGTTTGAGCAGTTCTTC